This T cell receptor beta chain stems from a study of T cell responses to AZD1222 COVID-19 vaccine. This CDR3 has 15 amino acids. Trimming cost V 3 bases and J 3 bases, with 13 bases left between them. Germline CDR1 and CDR2: SGHTA and FQGTGA. Assay used: immunoSEQ multiplex PCR; TCRdb lists only in-frame clones, some missing. This sample carries more than 100,000 clones, roughly 90% of them seen once, and the ten largest clones take over 3%. This sequence joins TRBV7-3 and TRBJ2-3, with D perhaps matching TRBD1 or TRBD2 (6 bases each). The material was peripheral blood, obtained on day 0 of AZD1222 vaccination. This sequence was found in an adult in good health. CDR3 nucleotides: TGTGCCAGCAGCTTCGAGGGGGGATGGACAGATACGCAGTATTTT. Its translation is CASSFEGGWTDTQYF.